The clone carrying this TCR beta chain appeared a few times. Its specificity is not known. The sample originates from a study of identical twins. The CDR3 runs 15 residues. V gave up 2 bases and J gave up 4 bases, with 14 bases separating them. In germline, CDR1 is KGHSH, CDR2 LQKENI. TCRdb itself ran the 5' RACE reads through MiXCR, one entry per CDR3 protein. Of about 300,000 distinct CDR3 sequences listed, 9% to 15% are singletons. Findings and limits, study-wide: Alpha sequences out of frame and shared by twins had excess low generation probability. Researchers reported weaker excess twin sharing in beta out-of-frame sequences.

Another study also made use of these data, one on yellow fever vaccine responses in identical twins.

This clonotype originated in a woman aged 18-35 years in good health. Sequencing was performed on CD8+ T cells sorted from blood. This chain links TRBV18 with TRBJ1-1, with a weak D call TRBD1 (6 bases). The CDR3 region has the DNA TGTGCCAGCTCACCAGTGAAACAGGGTGTCACTGAAGCTTTCTTT. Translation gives CASSPVKQGVTEAFF.